Here is one T cell receptor (beta chain) with its context. Its specific antigen is unknown. Qualities for individual bases were not recorded, and no much larger clone is one base off. Reading the label with the study, this specimen's time point is: after dendritic cell vaccination, including at tumor progression/relapse. Selection of patients required sufficient residual fresh-frozen tumor tissue and over two years of available survival data. None of the glioblastoma patients carried an isocitrate dehydrogenase mutation, although molecular status otherwise varied. PBMC were collected before vaccination, two weeks after the third vaccination, and at tumor progression when it occurred. The Qiagen DNeasy Blood extraction Kit was used to extract genomic DNA. TCRB CDR3 regions were amplified from roughly 1.8 ug genomic DNA, or all available DNA if less, using the immunoSEQ assay. The multiplex PCR employed 60 forward primers targeting TCR V beta segments and 13 reverse primers targeting J beta segments. Synthetic control templates were spiked into each sample at limiting dilution to estimate reads per starting template. Reads of 87 bp were generated by sequencing on the Illumina HiSeq System. As for the authors' bioinformatics: PCR and sequencing errors were removed by a nearest neighbor algorithm that merged closely related sequences. TCR overlap was defined as the percentage of unique tumor TCR beta sequences that were also present in the same patient's peripheral blood. TCRdb retrieved this table from immuneACCESS and kept in-frame rearrangements only. Not all clones are present; in checked studies, unresolved V genes account for under half, and no reason is known for the remainder. Clone size and V and J calls were adopted from that table, with D and trimming inferred from the DNA. This sample comprises around 92,000 clones, approximately 80% of them detected only once. The top ten clonotypes cover 5% to 7% of the sample.

The CDR3 has 15 amino acids, counting the end cysteine and phenylalanine. The CDR3 DNA has 45 bases and is translated from base 1. Per the germline V gene, MNHEY is the CDR1 and SVGAGI is the CDR2. V is reduced by 0 bases and J by 2 bases, leaving a spacing of 9 bases between them. This entry comes from a study of glioma-infiltrating T cells after dendritic cell vaccination (dated by TCRdb to 2016 to 2017). For the study in its entirety: The cohort comprised about 15 glioblastoma patients from Phase I and II dendritic cell vaccination trials, 9 newly diagnosed and 6 with recurrent disease. Between the early 2000s and the early 2010s, the patients were given dendritic cell vaccination pulsed with autologous tumor lysate. Each patient was given three intradermal dendritic cell vaccine injections, spaced two weeks apart, in the arm below the axilla. Tumor-infiltrating lymphocyte content was quantified and tumor and blood repertoires were compared in dendritic cell-vaccinated glioblastoma patients by deep sequencing of TCR beta CDR3 regions. TCR sequencing metrics, including TIL content and tumor-blood repertoire overlap, were correlated with survival after dendritic cell vaccination. The vaccine was prepared from monocyte-derived dendritic cells that were cultured for approximately seven days with IL-4 and GM-CSF and then pulsed overnight with autologous tumor lysate. Broad study findings and their caveats: TCR clonality showed no direct relationship with survival, which suggests that a diverse polyclonal response may matter. The cohort was small and heterogeneous, and full blood and tumor sets were available for few patients, with initial-recurrent tumor pairs available for even fewer patients. The response model built on TCR overlap across three groups was characterized as speculative, with prospective validation still needed. Longer time to progression and overall survival after dendritic cell vaccination were predicted by higher estimated pretreatment TIL content.

The sequence joins TRBV6-5 to TRBJ2-3; TRBD1 could be the D gene, as 5 bases match. Sequencing was performed on blood, taken after dendritic cell vaccination. The sequence was collected from a human donor with glioblastoma. In nucleotide form, the sequence is TGTGCCAGCAGTTACTCGAAAGGGGCCACAGATACGCAGTATTTT. It translates to CASSYSKGATDTQYF.